A selection of T cell receptor beta chains follows, all from one sample in a study of blood T cell repertoires in COVID-19. TCRdb keeps only in-frame clones here, not all; method: immunoSEQ multiplex PCR. The sample records fewer than 250,000 clones, roughly 89% being singletons. The source material was PBMCs or T cells enriched from blood (not recorded which). The receptors come from a woman younger than 45 with acute COVID-19. Both conserved end residues are part of each CDR3. A D gene is named only where the DNA matches it firmly. Not all rows give a size; the values are once, few, many and, for expanded clones, a class.

abundance: -
d_gene: -
j_gene: TRBJ1-5
v_gene: TRBV19
CDR3nt: TGTGCCACCAGCGAATATAGCAATCAGCCCCAGCATTTT
CDR3aa: CATSEYSNQPQHF

abundance: -
d_gene: TRBD1
j_gene: TRBJ1-5
v_gene: TRBV7-2
CDR3nt: TGTGCCAGCAGCCCCACGGGACAGGGGAGGCCGCCCCAGCATTTT
CDR3aa: CASSPTGQGRPPQHF

abundance: -
d_gene: TRBD1
j_gene: TRBJ1-4
v_gene: TRBV25-1
CDR3nt: TGTGCCAGCAGTCCGACAGGGGGCGGGAATGAAAAACTGTTTTTT
CDR3aa: CASSPTGGGNEKLFF

abundance: -
d_gene: TRBD1
j_gene: TRBJ2-3
v_gene: TRBV19
CDR3nt: TGTGCCAGTAACAGGGGGCTGAGCACAGATACGCAGTATTTT
CDR3aa: CASNRGLSTDTQYF

abundance: -
d_gene: -
j_gene: TRBJ1-6
v_gene: TRBV19
CDR3nt: TGTGCCAGTAGGTGGGGGGATAATTCACCCCTCCACTTT
CDR3aa: CASRWGDNSPLHF

abundance: once
d_gene: TRBD1
j_gene: TRBJ1-3
v_gene: TRBV25-1
CDR3nt: TGTGCCAGCAGACAGGATGGACAGGGCTTAAACACCATATATTTT
CDR3aa: CASRQDGQGLNTIYF

abundance: -
d_gene: -
j_gene: TRBJ2-3
v_gene: TRBV11-3
CDR3nt: TGTGCCAGCAGCAGGAGTCCTCGTTCGGATACGCAGTATTTT
CDR3aa: CASSRSPRSDTQYF

abundance: -
d_gene: TRBD1
j_gene: TRBJ1-1
v_gene: TRBV19
CDR3nt: TGTGCCAGTAGGTCCGGGACAGAAAACACTGAAGCTTTCTTT
CDR3aa: CASRSGTENTEAFF

abundance: -
d_gene: -
j_gene: TRBJ2-6
v_gene: TRBV28
CDR3nt: TGTGCCAGCGAGAGATCTGGGGCCAACGTCCTGACTTTC
CDR3aa: CASERSGANVLTF

abundance: -
d_gene: TRBD1
j_gene: TRBJ1-1
v_gene: TRBV7-2
CDR3nt: TGTGCCAGCAGCTTGCGGACAGGGGAAGGCACTGAAGCTTTCTTT
CDR3aa: CASSLRTGEGTEAFF

abundance: -
d_gene: -
j_gene: TRBJ2-7
v_gene: TRBV5-6
CDR3nt: TGTGCGACCAGCATCCAAGCAGGGGACTACGAGCAGTACTTC
CDR3aa: CATSIQAGDYEQYF

abundance: once
d_gene: -
j_gene: TRBJ1-4
v_gene: TRBV10-2
CDR3nt: TGCGCCAGCAGTGAGTCGAGGGACACCTATAATGAAAAACTGTTTTTT
CDR3aa: CASSESRDTYNEKLFF

abundance: -
d_gene: -
j_gene: TRBJ2-1
v_gene: TRBV11-2
CDR3nt: TGTGCCAGCAGCTTCGCGGGGCCCGAGAATGAGCAGTTCTTC
CDR3aa: CASSFAGPENEQFF

abundance: -
d_gene: -
j_gene: TRBJ1-1
v_gene: TRBV19
CDR3nt: TGTGCCAGTAGTATCACTACGGCTCTTCGTCCTGAAGCTTTCTTT
CDR3aa: CASSITTALRPEAFF

abundance: -
d_gene: TRBD2
j_gene: TRBJ2-7
v_gene: TRBV3-1/TRBV3-2
CDR3nt: TGTGCCAGCAGCCGGACTAGCGGGGGGGCCTACGAGCAGTACTTC
CDR3aa: CASSRTSGGAYEQYF

abundance: once
d_gene: TRBD2
j_gene: TRBJ2-3
v_gene: TRBV29-1
CDR3nt: TGCAGCGTTCGGGGGGGCAGCACAGATACGCAGTATTTT
CDR3aa: CSVRGGSTDTQYF

abundance: once
d_gene: TRBD2
j_gene: TRBJ2-5
v_gene: TRBV11-2
CDR3nt: TGTGCCAGCAGCTTCCCTAGCGGGGGGAATGATCAAGAGACCCAGTACTTC
CDR3aa: CASSFPSGGNDQETQYF

abundance: -
d_gene: -
j_gene: TRBJ1-4
v_gene: TRBV11-2
CDR3nt: TGTGCCAGCAGCTTTTTTGGCCCTAATGAAAAACTGTTTTTT
CDR3aa: CASSFFGPNEKLFF

abundance: -
d_gene: TRBD1
j_gene: TRBJ2-7
v_gene: TRBV4-3
CDR3nt: TGCGCCAGCAGCCAATCGGACAGGGACGAGCAGTACTTC
CDR3aa: CASSQSDRDEQYF

abundance: -
d_gene: -
j_gene: TRBJ2-7
v_gene: TRBV19
CDR3nt: TGTGCCAGTAGTATAGATCAGTCGGGGGAGCAGTACTTC
CDR3aa: CASSIDQSGEQYF

abundance: -
d_gene: -
j_gene: TRBJ1-1
v_gene: TRBV30
CDR3nt: TGTGCCTGGCGGCGGCAGGTAAGCGGTACTGAAGCTTTCTTT
CDR3aa: CAWRRQVSGTEAFF

abundance: few
d_gene: TRBD1
j_gene: TRBJ1-1
v_gene: TRBV5-1
CDR3nt: TGCGCCAGCAGCTTGGGCGTCCCGGGACAGGCTGAAGCTTTCTTT
CDR3aa: CASSLGVPGQAEAFF

abundance: -
d_gene: -
j_gene: TRBJ1-5
v_gene: TRBV11-2
CDR3nt: TGTGCCAGCAGCTTAGCGGCTCAGGCCCCCTATCAGCCCCAGCATTTT
CDR3aa: CASSLAAQAPYQPQHF

abundance: once
d_gene: -
j_gene: TRBJ1-5
v_gene: TRBV27
CDR3nt: TGTGCCAGCAGTTTAATAGTTTTAAGCGGCTACAATCAGCCCCAGCATTTT
CDR3aa: CASSLIVLSGYNQPQHF

abundance: -
d_gene: -
j_gene: TRBJ2-2
v_gene: TRBV2
CDR3nt: TGTGCCAGCAGATACTCCGGGACTCCGGAAACCAACACCGGGGAGCTGTTTTTT
CDR3aa: CASRYSGTPETNTGELFF

abundance: -
d_gene: -
j_gene: TRBJ1-2
v_gene: TRBV5-6
CDR3nt: TGTGCCAGCAGCTTGGCCGGGTTGCTAACTAACTATGGCTACACCTTC
CDR3aa: CASSLAGLLTNYGYTF

abundance: -
d_gene: TRBD2
j_gene: TRBJ2-3
v_gene: TRBV19
CDR3nt: TGTGCCAGTAGTCCTTCAAGCGGGGTTATCGCAGATACGCAGTATTTT
CDR3aa: CASSPSSGVIADTQYF

abundance: -
d_gene: -
j_gene: TRBJ2-3
v_gene: TRBV21-1
CDR3nt: TGTGCCAGCAGCAATCGCGACAGTCATACGCAGTATTTT
CDR3aa: CASSNRDSHTQYF

abundance: -
d_gene: -
j_gene: TRBJ1-4
v_gene: TRBV11-2
CDR3nt: TGTGCCAGCAGCTTAGCAGGGATGGGTGAAAAACTGTTTTTT
CDR3aa: CASSLAGMGEKLFF

abundance: -
d_gene: -
j_gene: TRBJ2-7
v_gene: TRBV6-5
CDR3nt: TGTGCCAGCAACTCCCGTCCCTACTACGAGCAGTACTTC
CDR3aa: CASNSRPYYEQYF

abundance: few
d_gene: -
j_gene: TRBJ1-1
v_gene: TRBV6-4
CDR3nt: TGTGCCAGCAGTGCCGCCGCGAGCACTGAAGCTTTCTTT
CDR3aa: CASSAAASTEAFF

abundance: -
d_gene: -
j_gene: TRBJ1-1
v_gene: TRBV25-1
CDR3nt: TGTGCCAGCAGTGAAACTCCTATCTGGGGAGGCACTGAAGCTTTCTTT
CDR3aa: CASSETPIWGGTEAFF

abundance: -
d_gene: TRBD1
j_gene: TRBJ2-1
v_gene: TRBV5-6
CDR3nt: TGTGCCAGCAGCTGGGACAGCTCCTACAATGAGCAGTTCTTC
CDR3aa: CASSWDSSYNEQFF

abundance: -
d_gene: -
j_gene: TRBJ2-7
v_gene: TRBV19
CDR3nt: TGTGCCAGTAGCCCCGGGGACTACGAGCAGTACTTC
CDR3aa: CASSPGDYEQYF

abundance: -
d_gene: -
j_gene: TRBJ1-2
v_gene: TRBV12-3/TRBV12-4
CDR3nt: TGTGCCAGCATCTCCACTGGGGGCTACGGCTACACCTTC
CDR3aa: CASISTGGYGYTF

abundance: once
d_gene: TRBD1
j_gene: TRBJ2-4
v_gene: TRBV12-3/TRBV12-4
CDR3nt: TGTGCCAGCAGTTGGGGACAGGGAAACATTCAGTACTTC
CDR3aa: CASSWGQGNIQYF

abundance: -
d_gene: TRBD1
j_gene: TRBJ1-6
v_gene: TRBV4-1
CDR3nt: TGCGCCAGCAGCCTCGGACAGGGGTCTTCACCCCTCCACTTT
CDR3aa: CASSLGQGSSPLHF

abundance: -
d_gene: -
j_gene: TRBJ1-1
v_gene: TRBV4-1
CDR3nt: TGCGCCAGCAGCCATGCCACAGGGTACACTGAAGCTTTCTTT
CDR3aa: CASSHATGYTEAFF

abundance: once
d_gene: TRBD1
j_gene: TRBJ1-2
v_gene: TRBV4-3
CDR3nt: TGCGCCAGCAGCCCTGAACTAGGACAGGGCCGAGTAGGCTACACCTTC
CDR3aa: CASSPELGQGRVGYTF

abundance: -
d_gene: -
j_gene: TRBJ1-1
v_gene: TRBV18
CDR3nt: TGTGCCAGCTCACCGGGGCAGCTAAAGAACACTGAAGCTTTCTTT
CDR3aa: CASSPGQLKNTEAFF

abundance: -
d_gene: TRBD2
j_gene: TRBJ2-7
v_gene: TRBV7-9
CDR3nt: TGTGCCAGCAGCTTAGGACGGGGGGGCTATGACGAGCAGTACTTC
CDR3aa: CASSLGRGGYDEQYF